This T cell receptor beta chain was profiled in a study of post-analysis software for immune sequencing data. Study conclusions and caveats: Elevated frequency relative to controls characterized roughly 5 TRBV segments in patients, TRBV5-6, TRBV5-1 and TRBV20-1 among them. Those with multiple sclerosis, the patient group, showed significantly lower normalized Chao1 diversity than controls.

V gave up 4 bases and J gave up 6 bases; unmatched junction bases: 7. The CDR3 runs to 15 residues. Per the germline V gene, CDR1 is SGHVS and CDR2 is FNYEAQ. Incorporated into the TCR beta cDNA libraries were unique molecular identifiers, which served to reduce PCR and sequencing biases. In TCRdb, the PCR reads were re-called with MiXCR into one record per CDR3 protein. The sample consists of about 460,000 distinct CDR3 sequences, approximately 46% of them appearing once. There are a few counts of this clonotype. Its antigen is undetermined. The chain links TRBV7-6 to TRBJ2-1; TRBD1 aligns across 9 bases. The sample consisted of blood. This receptor was taken from a girl under 18 with multiple sclerosis. The CDR3 DNA reads TGTGCCAGCAGCTCCGGGACAGGGAATGGCAATGAGCAGTTCTTC. Its translation is CASSSGTGNGNEQFF.